This T cell receptor beta chain derives from a study of blood T cell repertoires in COVID-19. The protocol was immunoSEQ multiplex PCR, while the TCRdb copy is restricted to in-frame clones and leaves out a portion. The sample shows about 98,000 clones, around four fifths of them seen only once. The V and J ends lost 2 bases and 4 bases, in that order; junction bases with no gene match: 7. Per germline, CDR1 MNHEY and CDR2 SVGAGI. The CDR3 contains 16 residues. The sequence was obtained from a man aged 40-49 years with active or convalescent COVID-19. The chain uses TRBV6-5 and TRBJ2-3; 9 bases agree with TRBD1. The sample comprised peripheral blood. The DNA of the CDR3 is TGTGCCAGCAGTTACACTGGACAGGGGTGGGCAGATACGCAGTATTTT. This sequence encodes CASSYTGQGWADTQYF.